Listed below are T cell receptor beta chains from one sample, sequenced in a study of naive and memory T cell subsets. TCRdb reanalysed the UMI-ligation and nested PCR reads using MiXCR and keeps one entry per CDR3 protein. The sample includes over 8,500 distinct CDR3 sequences, about 6% of them seen just once. Source material: CD4+ TEMRA cells from blood. The origin of the receptors is a human donor in good health. The conserved cysteine and the conserved F or W are not part of the CDR3 here. Clone size is not always given. Where it is, it says once, few, many or a class for expanded clones.

v_gene	abundance	j_gene	CDR3aa
TRBV18	few	TRBJ1-1	ASGTGRNTEAF
TRBV7-2	few	TRBJ2-7	ASSLSYEQY
TRBV29-1	NA	TRBJ2-7	SVAVQGTGEQY
TRBV4-3	many	TRBJ2-1	ASRLSSGAYNEQF
TRBV20-1	NA	TRBJ1-5	SARSPAGQGQPQH
TRBV4-3	many	TRBJ2-7	ASSQKRDAAYEQY
TRBV5-1	many	TRBJ2-7	ASSRPGGSIVGEQY
TRBV12-3/TRBV12-4	many	TRBJ2-6	ASRMGQFSGANVLT
TRBV11-3	many	TRBJ2-7	ASSIGTSGTYEQY
TRBV9	NA	TRBJ2-6	ASSAQNSGANVLT
TRBV20-1	medium-sized	TRBJ1-6	SAARDRLNSPLH
TRBV20-1	many	TRBJ1-1	SARDPGRPNTEAF
TRBV20-1	few	TRBJ2-1	SARGGNNEQF
TRBV5-1	many	TRBJ2-3	ASGGASTDTQY
TRBV5-4	few	TRBJ1-6	ASSFPDNSPLH
TRBV20-1	many	TRBJ2-3	SAEQGLEDTQY
TRBV27	NA	TRBJ2-3	ASSFQPGGTDTQY
TRBV28	many	TRBJ2-7	ASSLLAGGLIYEQY
TRBV14	NA	TRBJ2-1	ASSQGTGVLRAYNEQF
TRBV6-5	many	TRBJ2-7	ASSYGAGYEQY
TRBV21-1	few	TRBJ2-3	ASSKAPLGQSRADTQY
TRBV7-9	NA	TRBJ2-7	ASSLAGGTLEQY
TRBV20-1	many	TRBJ2-1	SAAGEIEQF
TRBV6-2/TRBV6-3	few	TRBJ2-1	ASSQQGPGNEQF
TRBV20-1	few	TRBJ2-1	SARAGTSRIEQF
TRBV7-2	few	TRBJ1-1	ASSGQGRTEAF
TRBV10-3	many	TRBJ1-2	AISETYGYT
TRBV7-9	many	TRBJ2-7	ASSSMVGTGEQY
TRBV12-3/TRBV12-4	many	TRBJ2-6	ANMGAGANVLT
TRBV7-9	NA	TRBJ1-1	ASSLVADRGVSAF
TRBV6-1	NA	TRBJ1-3	ATESAGQGNTIY
TRBV12-3/TRBV12-4	many	TRBJ1-6	ASSLRQGNSPLH
TRBV20-1	many	TRBJ2-3	SARGGPGLAGDTQY